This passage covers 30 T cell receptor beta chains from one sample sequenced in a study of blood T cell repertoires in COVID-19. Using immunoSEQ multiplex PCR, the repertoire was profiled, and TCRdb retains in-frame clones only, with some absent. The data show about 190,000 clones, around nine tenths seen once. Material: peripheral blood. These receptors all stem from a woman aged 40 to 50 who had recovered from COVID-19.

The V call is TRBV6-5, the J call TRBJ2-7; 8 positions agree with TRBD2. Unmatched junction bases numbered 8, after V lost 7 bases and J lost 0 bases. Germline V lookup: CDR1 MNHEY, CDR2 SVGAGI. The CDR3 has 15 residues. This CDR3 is CASKLSSGSSYEQYF. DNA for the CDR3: TGTGCCAGCAAGCTATCCAGCGGGAGCTCCTACGAGCAGTACTTC.

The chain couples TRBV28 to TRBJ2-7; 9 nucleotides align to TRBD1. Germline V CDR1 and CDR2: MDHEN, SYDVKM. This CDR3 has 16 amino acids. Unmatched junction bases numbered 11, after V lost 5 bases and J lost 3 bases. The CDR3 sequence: CASSLTAGTGRYEQYF. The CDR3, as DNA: TGTGCCAGCAGTCTAACCGCCGGGACAGGGCGCTACGAGCAGTACTTC.

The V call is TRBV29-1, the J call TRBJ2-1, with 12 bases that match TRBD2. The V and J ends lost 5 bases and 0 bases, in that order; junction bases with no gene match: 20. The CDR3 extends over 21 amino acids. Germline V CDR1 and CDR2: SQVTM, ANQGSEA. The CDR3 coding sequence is TGCAGCGTTTTAAAGTCATTGGCCCGGACTAGCGGGATTCCCTCCTACAATGAGCAGTTCTTC. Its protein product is CSVLKSLARTSGIPSYNEQFF.

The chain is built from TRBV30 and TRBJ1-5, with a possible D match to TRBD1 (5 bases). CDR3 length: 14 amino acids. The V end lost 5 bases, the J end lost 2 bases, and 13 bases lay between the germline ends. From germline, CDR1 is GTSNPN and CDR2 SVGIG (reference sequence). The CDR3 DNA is TGTGCCTGGGGGTTAGGACATGGCAATCAGCCCCAGCATTTT. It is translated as CAWGLGHGNQPQHF.

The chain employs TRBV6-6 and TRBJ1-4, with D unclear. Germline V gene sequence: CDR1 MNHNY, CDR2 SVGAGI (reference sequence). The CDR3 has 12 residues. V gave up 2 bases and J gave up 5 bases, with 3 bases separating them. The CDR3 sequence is CASSYENEKLFF. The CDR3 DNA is TGTGCCAGCAGTTACGAGAATGAAAAACTGTTTTTT.

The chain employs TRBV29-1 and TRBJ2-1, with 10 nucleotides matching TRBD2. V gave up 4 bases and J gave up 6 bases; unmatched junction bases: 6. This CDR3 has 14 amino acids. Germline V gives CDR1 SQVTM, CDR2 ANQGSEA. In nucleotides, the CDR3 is TGCAGCGTTGGCAATAGCGGGAGGAGCAATGAGCAGTTCTTC. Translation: CSVGNSGRSNEQFF.

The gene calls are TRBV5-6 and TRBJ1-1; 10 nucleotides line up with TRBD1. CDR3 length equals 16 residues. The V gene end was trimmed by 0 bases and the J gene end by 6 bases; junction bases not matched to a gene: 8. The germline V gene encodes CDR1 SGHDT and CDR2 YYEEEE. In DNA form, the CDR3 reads TGTGCCAGCAGCTTGGTTATAGGGACAGGGGTACCTGAAGCTTTCTTT. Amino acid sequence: CASSLVIGTGVPEAFF.

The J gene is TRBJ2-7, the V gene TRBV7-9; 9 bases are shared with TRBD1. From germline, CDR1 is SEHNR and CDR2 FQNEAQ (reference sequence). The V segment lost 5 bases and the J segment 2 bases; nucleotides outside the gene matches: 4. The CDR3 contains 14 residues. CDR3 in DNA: TGTGCCAGCAGCATAGGGACAGGGACCTACGAGCAGTACTTC. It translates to CASSIGTGTYEQYF.

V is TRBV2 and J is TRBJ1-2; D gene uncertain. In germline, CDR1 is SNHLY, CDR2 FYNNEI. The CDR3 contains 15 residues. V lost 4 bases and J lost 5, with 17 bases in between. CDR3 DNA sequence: TGTGCCAGCAGTGCCGACGGGAGAGCAGTATATGGCTACACCTTC. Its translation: CASSADGRAVYGYTF.

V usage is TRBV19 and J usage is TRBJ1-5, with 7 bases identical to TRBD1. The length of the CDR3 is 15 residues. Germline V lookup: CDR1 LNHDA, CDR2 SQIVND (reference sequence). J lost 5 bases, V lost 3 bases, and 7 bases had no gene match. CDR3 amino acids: CASSIIDREDQPQHF. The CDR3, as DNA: TGTGCCAGTAGTATCATCGACAGGGAGGATCAGCCCCAGCATTTT.

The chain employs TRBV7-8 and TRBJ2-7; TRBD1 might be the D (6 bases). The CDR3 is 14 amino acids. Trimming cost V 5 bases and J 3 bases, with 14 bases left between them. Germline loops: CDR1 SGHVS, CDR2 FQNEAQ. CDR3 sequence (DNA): TGTGCCAGCAGCCTCGGACAGCTTGGCTACGAGCAGTACTTC. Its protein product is CASSLGQLGYEQYF.

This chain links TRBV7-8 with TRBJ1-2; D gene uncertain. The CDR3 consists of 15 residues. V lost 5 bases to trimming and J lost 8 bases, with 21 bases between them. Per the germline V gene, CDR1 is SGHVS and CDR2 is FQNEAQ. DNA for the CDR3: TGTGCCAGCAGCCCCAGGCAGTCTGCCAAAGAAGGCTACACCTTC. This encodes CASSPRQSAKEGYTF.

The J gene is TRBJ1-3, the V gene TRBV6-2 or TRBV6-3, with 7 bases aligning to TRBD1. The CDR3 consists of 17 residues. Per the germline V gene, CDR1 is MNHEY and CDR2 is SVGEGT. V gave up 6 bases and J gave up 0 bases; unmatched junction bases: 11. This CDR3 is CASSPGSDRASGNTIYF. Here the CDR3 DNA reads TGTGCCAGCAGCCCTGGCTCCGACAGGGCCTCTGGAAACACCATATATTTT.

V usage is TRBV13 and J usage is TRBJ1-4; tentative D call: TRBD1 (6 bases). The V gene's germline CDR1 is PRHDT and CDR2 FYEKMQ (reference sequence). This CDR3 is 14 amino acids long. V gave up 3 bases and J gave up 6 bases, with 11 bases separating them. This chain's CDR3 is CASSFRGYDEKLFF. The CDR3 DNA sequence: TGTGCCAGCAGCTTCAGGGGCTACGATGAAAAACTGTTTTTT. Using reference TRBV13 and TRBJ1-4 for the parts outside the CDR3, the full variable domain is AAGVIQSPRHLIKEKRETATLKCYPIPRHDTVYWYQQGPGQDPQFLISFYEKMQSDKGSIPDRFSAQQFSDYHSELNMSSLELGDSALYFCASSFRGYDEKLFFGSGTQLSVL.

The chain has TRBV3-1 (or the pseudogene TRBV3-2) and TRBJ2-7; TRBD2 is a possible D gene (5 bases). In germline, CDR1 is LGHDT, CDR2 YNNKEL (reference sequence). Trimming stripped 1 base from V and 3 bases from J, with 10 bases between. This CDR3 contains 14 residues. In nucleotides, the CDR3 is TGTGCCAGCAGCCAAGGACTACTCTACTACGAGCAGTACTTC. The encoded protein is CASSQGLLYYEQYF.

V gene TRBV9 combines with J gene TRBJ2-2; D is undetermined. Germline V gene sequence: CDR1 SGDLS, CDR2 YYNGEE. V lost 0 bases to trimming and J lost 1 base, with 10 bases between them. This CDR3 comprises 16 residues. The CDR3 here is CASSVVGSLNTGELFF. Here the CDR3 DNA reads TGTGCCAGCAGCGTAGTGGGCTCTCTGAACACCGGGGAGCTGTTTTTT.

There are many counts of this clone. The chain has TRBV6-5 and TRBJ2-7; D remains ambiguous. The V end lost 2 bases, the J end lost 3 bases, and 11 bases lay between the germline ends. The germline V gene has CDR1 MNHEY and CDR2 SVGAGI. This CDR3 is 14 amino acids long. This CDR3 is CASSYDWNDYEQYF. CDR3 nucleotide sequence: TGTGCCAGCAGTTACGACTGGAATGACTACGAGCAGTACTTC.

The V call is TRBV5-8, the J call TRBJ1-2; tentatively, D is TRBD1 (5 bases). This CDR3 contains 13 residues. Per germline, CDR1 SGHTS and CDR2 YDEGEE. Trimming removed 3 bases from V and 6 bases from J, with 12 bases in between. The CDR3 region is CASSWGLANGYTF. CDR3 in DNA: TGTGCCAGCAGCTGGGGACTCGCAAATGGCTACACCTTC.

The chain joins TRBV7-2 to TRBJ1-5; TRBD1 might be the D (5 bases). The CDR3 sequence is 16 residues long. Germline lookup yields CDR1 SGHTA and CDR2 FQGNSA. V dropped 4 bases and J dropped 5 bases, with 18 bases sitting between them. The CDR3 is CASSSGGSRVYQPQHF. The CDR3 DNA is TGTGCCAGCAGCTCCGGGGGGTCCCGAGTCTATCAGCCCCAGCATTTT.

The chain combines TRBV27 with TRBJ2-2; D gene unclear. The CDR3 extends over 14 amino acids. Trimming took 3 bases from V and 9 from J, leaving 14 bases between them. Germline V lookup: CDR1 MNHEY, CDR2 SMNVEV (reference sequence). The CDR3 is CASSFYQEHRELFF. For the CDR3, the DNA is TGTGCCAGCAGTTTTTACCAAGAGCACCGGGAGCTGTTTTTT.

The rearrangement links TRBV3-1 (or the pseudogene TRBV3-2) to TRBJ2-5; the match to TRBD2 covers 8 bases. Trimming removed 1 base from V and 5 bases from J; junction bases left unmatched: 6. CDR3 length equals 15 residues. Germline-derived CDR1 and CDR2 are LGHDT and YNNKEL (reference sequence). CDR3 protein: CASSQVAGGWETQYF. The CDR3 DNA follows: TGTGCCAGCAGCCAAGTTGCGGGAGGCTGGGAGACCCAGTACTTC.

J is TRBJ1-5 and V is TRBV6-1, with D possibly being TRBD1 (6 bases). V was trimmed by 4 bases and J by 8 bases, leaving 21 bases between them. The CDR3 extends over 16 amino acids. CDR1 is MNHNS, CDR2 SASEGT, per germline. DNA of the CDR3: TGTGCCAGCAGTGCGTCGGGACATCGGGGGGAAAAGCCCCAGCATTTT. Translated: CASSASGHRGEKPQHF.

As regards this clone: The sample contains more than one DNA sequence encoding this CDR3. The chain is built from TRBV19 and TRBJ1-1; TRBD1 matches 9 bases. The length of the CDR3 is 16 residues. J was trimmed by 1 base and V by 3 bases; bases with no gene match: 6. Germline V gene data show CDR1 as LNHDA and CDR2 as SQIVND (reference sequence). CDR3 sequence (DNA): TGTGCCAGTAGTATTCGTGGACAGGGGCCGAACACTGAAGCTTTCTTT. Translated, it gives CASSIRGQGPNTEAFF.

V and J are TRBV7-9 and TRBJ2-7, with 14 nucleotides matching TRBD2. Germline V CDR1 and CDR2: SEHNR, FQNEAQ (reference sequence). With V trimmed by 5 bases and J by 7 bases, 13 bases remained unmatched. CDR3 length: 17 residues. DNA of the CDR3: TGTGCCAGCAGCACCGAAACGGGACTAGCGGGGGCTGAGGAGCAGTACTTC. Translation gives CASSTETGLAGAEEQYF.

CDR3 protein: CASSFQAEAFF. The CDR3 coding sequence is TGTGCCAGCAGCTTTCAGGCAGAAGCTTTCTTT. The rearrangement joins TRBV7-9 to TRBJ1-1; D gene unclear. The CDR3 extends over 11 amino acids. CDR1 is SEHNR, CDR2 FQNEAQ, per germline (reference sequence). V shed 3 bases and J shed 8 bases, with 7 bases lying between them.

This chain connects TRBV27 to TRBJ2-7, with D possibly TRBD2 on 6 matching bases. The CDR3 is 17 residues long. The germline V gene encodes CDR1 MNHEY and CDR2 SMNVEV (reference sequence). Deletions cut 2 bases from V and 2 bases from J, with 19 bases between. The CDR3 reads CASSLQRQGGSPYEQYF. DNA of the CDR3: TGTGCCAGCAGTTTACAGCGGCAGGGAGGTTCCCCCTACGAGCAGTACTTC.

The CDR3 reads CASSPDFRTSGRAGYEQYF. For the CDR3, the DNA is TGTGCCAGCAGCCCTGATTTCCGGACTAGCGGGAGGGCCGGGTACGAGCAGTACTTC. The V and J genes are TRBV6-2 or TRBV6-3 and TRBJ2-7; 15 positions agree with TRBD2. Germline V lookup: CDR1 MNHEY, CDR2 SVGEGT. J gave up 4 bases and V 6 bases, and 16 bases lay outside the gene matches. The CDR3 loop spans 19 amino acids.

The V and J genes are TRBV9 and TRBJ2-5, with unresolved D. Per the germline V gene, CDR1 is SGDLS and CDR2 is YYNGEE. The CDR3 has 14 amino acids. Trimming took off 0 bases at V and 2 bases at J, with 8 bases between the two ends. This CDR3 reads CASSVASGQETQYF. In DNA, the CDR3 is TGTGCCAGCAGCGTAGCTTCCGGTCAAGAGACCCAGTACTTC.

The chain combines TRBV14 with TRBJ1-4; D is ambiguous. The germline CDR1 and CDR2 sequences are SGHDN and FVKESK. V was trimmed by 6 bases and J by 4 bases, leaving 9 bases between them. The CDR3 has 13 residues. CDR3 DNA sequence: TGTGCCAGCAGTAACTTTCTTAATGAAAAACTGTTTTTT. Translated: CASSNFLNEKLFF.

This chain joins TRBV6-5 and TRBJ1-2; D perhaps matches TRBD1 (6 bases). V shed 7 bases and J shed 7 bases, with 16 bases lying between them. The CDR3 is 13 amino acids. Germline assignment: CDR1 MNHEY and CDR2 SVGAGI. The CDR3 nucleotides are TGTGCCAGCATTGGGCAGGGGCGGGCTGGCTACACCTTC. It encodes CASIGQGRAGYTF.